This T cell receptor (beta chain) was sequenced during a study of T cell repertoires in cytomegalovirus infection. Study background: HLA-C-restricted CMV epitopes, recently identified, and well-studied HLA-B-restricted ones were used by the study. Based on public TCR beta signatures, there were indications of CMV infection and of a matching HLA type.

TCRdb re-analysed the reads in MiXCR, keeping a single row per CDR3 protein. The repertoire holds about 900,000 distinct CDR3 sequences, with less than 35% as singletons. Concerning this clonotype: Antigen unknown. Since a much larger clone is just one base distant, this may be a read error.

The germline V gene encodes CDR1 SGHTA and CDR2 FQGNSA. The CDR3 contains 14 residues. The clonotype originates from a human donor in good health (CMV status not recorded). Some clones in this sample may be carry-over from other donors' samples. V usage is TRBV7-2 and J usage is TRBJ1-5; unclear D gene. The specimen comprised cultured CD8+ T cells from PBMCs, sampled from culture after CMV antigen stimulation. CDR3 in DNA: TGTGCCAGCAACTTAGAACAGCATAATCAGCCCCAGCATTTT. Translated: CASNLEQHNQPQHF.